This entry lists 10 T cell receptor beta chains sequenced from one sample in a study of blood T cell repertoires in COVID-19. The repertoire was sequenced with immunoSEQ multiplex PCR; TCRdb's copy has only in-frame clones and lacks some. The top ten hold more than 7% of the sample, which has about 40,000 clones, about 87% seen once. Sequencing was done on a sample of peripheral blood. The receptors come from a woman between 65 and 79 years old with acute or convalescent COVID-19.

The rearrangement joins TRBV19 to TRBJ2-3; 8 positions agree with TRBD2. There are 15 residues in the CDR3. Germline trimming cut 3 bases from V and 0 bases from J; bases unmatched to any gene: 2. Germline-derived CDR1 and CDR2 are LNHDA and SQIVND (reference sequence). The CDR3 region has the DNA TGTGCCAGTAGTATCGGGGGGGGCAGCACAGATACGCAGTATTTT. Its protein is CASSIGGGSTDTQYF.

This clone was seen more than once but under ten times. V usage is TRBV3-1 (or the pseudogene TRBV3-2) and J usage is TRBJ2-5; TRBD2 matches 8 bases. Germline CDR1 is LGHDT and CDR2 is YNNKEL (reference sequence). The CDR3 runs 15 residues. The V and J ends lost 0 bases and 6 bases, in that order; junction bases with no gene match: 6. The CDR3 here is CASSQESGSSKTQYF. The CDR3, as DNA: TGTGCCAGCAGCCAAGAAAGCGGGAGTTCAAAGACCCAGTACTTC.

There are a few counts of this clone. The V gene is TRBV15, the J gene TRBJ2-5; the D gene is possibly TRBD2 (6 bases). Germline-derived CDR1 and CDR2 are LNHNV and YYDKDF (reference sequence). The V end was cut by 8 bases, the J end by 2 bases, with 12 bases between. The CDR3 loop spans 13 amino acids. DNA for the CDR3: TGTGCCACCGCCCCGGGACTGCAAGAGACCCAGTACTTC. This translates into CATAPGLQETQYF.

The CDR3 reads CASSSGLSGSYEQYV. CDR3 sequence (DNA): TGCGCCAGCAGCTCAGGACTGTCGGGGTCCTACGAGCAGTACGTC. The chain links TRBV5-1 to TRBJ2-7; the D gene is possibly TRBD2 (5 bases). CDR1 SGHRS and CDR2 YFSETQ come from the germline V gene. The CDR3 has 15 amino acids. Trimming left V 3 bases short and J 1 base short, with 14 bases between.

The chain uses TRBV9 and TRBJ2-2; the D gene is possibly TRBD2 (5 bases). The CDR3 is made up of 14 amino acids. Germline V gives CDR1 SGDLS, CDR2 YYNGEE. Trimming cost V 3 bases and J 3 bases, with 9 bases left between them. As DNA, the CDR3 is TGTGCCAGCAGCGCAACGGAGGACACCGGGGAGCTGTTTTTT. Translating gives CASSATEDTGELFF.

The V call is TRBV3-1 (or the pseudogene TRBV3-2), the J call TRBJ2-3, with 12 bases lining up with TRBD2. V shed 0 bases and J 6 bases; nucleotides not matched to a gene: 13. Germline lookup yields CDR1 LGHDT and CDR2 YNNKEL (reference sequence). This CDR3 region has 19 residues. CDR3 region: CASSQDQGVGLAGRDTQYF. CDR3 nucleotide sequence: TGTGCCAGCAGCCAAGATCAAGGAGTCGGACTAGCGGGACGTGATACGCAGTATTTT.

The chain joins TRBV5-1 to TRBJ1-6, with 9 bases matching TRBD1. CDR1 and CDR2 (germline): SGHRS, YFSETQ. The V segment lost 4 bases and the J segment 10 bases; nucleotides outside the gene matches: 6. The CDR3 contains 14 residues. The CDR3 sequence: CASSTGTGNSPLHF. CDR3 in DNA: TGCGCCAGCAGCACCGGGACAGGGAACTCACCCCTCCACTTT.

V is TRBV18 and J is TRBJ2-1; 9 positions match TRBD1. The ends lost 5 bases at V and 6 bases at J; junction bases unmatched: 8. Looked up from germline, CDR1 is KGHSH and CDR2 is LQKENI. This CDR3 is built from 15 residues. The CDR3 here is CASSSQGAGINEQFF. The DNA of the CDR3 is TGTGCCAGCTCATCACAGGGGGCGGGAATCAATGAGCAGTTCTTC.

The chain joins TRBV7-9 to TRBJ1-1; D gene unclear. V lost 1 base to trimming and J lost 11 bases, with 8 bases between them. The V gene's germline CDR1 is SEHNR and CDR2 FQNEAQ (reference sequence). There are 11 residues in the CDR3. The CDR3 reads CASSLEPRAFF. In DNA, the CDR3 is TGTGCCAGCAGCTTAGAACCGCGGGCTTTCTTT.

The chain links TRBV7-6 to TRBJ1-6; unclear D gene. The CDR3 consists of 12 residues. Per germline, CDR1 SGHVS and CDR2 FNYEAQ. The V gene lost 3 bases and the J gene lost 6 bases, with 3 bases spanning the gap. The CDR3 coding sequence is TGTGCCAGCAGCTTTAGTAATTCACCCCTCCACTTT. Protein: CASSFSNSPLHF.